The 20 T cell receptor beta chains given below trace back to one sample, sequenced in a study of glioma-infiltrating T cells after dendritic cell vaccination. Described time point: after dendritic cell vaccination, including at tumor progression/relapse. Only in-frame clones appear in the TCRdb table, and some are missing; sequencing was by immunoSEQ multiplex PCR. The table has fewer than 70,000 clones, more than 75% seen once. Material: blood, obtained after dendritic cell vaccination. These receptor sequences come from a human donor with glioblastoma.

The V gene is TRBV19, the J gene TRBJ2-2; D might be TRBD1 (6 bases). CDR1 and CDR2 (germline): LNHDA, SQIVND (reference sequence). Between the trimmed V and J ends, which lost 5 bases and 6 bases, there was a span of 25 bases. The CDR3 sequence is 18 residues long. DNA for the CDR3: TGTGCCAGTAGTCCGCAGACAGGTTTTTCTTCCGGGGCCGGGGAGCTGTTTTTT. Encoded protein: CASSPQTGFSSGAGELFF.

The chain uses TRBV11-1 and TRBJ1-6; D unresolved. The CDR3 sequence is 15 residues long. V lost 5 bases and J lost 5, with 13 bases in between. Germline values: CDR1 SGHAT, CDR2 FQDESV (reference sequence). The CDR3 DNA reads TGTGCCAGCAGCGATCGACAAACGAATAATTCACCCCTCCACTTT. This translates into CASSDRQTNNSPLHF.

The V and J genes are TRBV5-1 and TRBJ2-7; D might be TRBD2 (6 bases). The V gene's germline CDR1 is SGHRS and CDR2 YFSETQ. V was cut by 0 bases and J by 0 bases, with 13 bases left in between. CDR3 length: 16 residues. The CDR3 is CASSLAVAESSYEQYF. The CDR3 DNA sequence: TGCGCCAGCAGCTTGGCCGTAGCGGAGAGCTCCTACGAGCAGTACTTC. Together with reference TRBV5-1 and TRBJ2-7, the CDR3 gives the full variable domain: KAGVTQTPRYLIKTRGQQVTLSCSPISGHRSVSWYQQTPGQGLQFLFEYFSETQRNKGNFPGRFSGRQFSNSRSEMNVSTLELGDSALYLCASSLAVAESSYEQYFGPGTRLTVT.

The chain recombines TRBV4-3 with TRBJ1-6; TRBD1 agrees at 7 bases. The ends lost 4 bases at V and 9 bases at J; junction bases unmatched: 6. Germline V gene lookup returns CDR1 LGHNA and CDR2 YSLEER. CDR3 size: 14 residues. The CDR3 DNA reads TGCGCCAGCAGCCGAGGACAGGAGAGTTCACCCCTCCACTTT. Its translation: CASSRGQESSPLHF.

This rearrangement joins TRBV2 to TRBJ1-5; no clear D. Germline V gene sequence: CDR1 SNHLY, CDR2 FYNNEI. V lost 0 bases, J lost 4 bases, and 13 bases lay in between. The CDR3 consists of 16 residues. The CDR3 DNA reads as TGTGCCAGCAGTGAAGCCCTGGAGACCTGGAATCAGCCCCAGCATTTT. This encodes CASSEALETWNQPQHF.

The chain uses TRBV21-1 and TRBJ2-1; TRBD1 was called by the table and not checked on the DNA. TRBV21-1 is designated a pseudogene. The CDR3 covers 11 residues. CDR3 protein: CASSSGQGEFF. The CDR3 region has the DNA TGTGCCAGCTCCTCGGGACAGGGGGAGTTCTTC.

V and J are TRBV10-1 and TRBJ2-3; TRBD2 might be the D (6 bases). Germline V gene sequence: CDR1 WNHNN, CDR2 SYGVQD (reference sequence). Trimming cost V 2 bases and J 9 bases, with 12 bases left between them. This CDR3 region has 13 residues. The CDR3 coding sequence is TGCGCCAGCAGTGAGGGAGGGGCGGGCACGCAGTATTTT. It specifies CASSEGGAGTQYF.

The chain links TRBV6-5 to TRBJ2-1; the D gene is possibly TRBD1 (5 bases). Trimming left V 2 bases short and J 10 bases short, with 15 bases between. The CDR3 sequence is 14 residues long. In germline, CDR1 is MNHEY, CDR2 SVGAGI. CDR3 region: CASSYPRAQGEQFF. CDR3 DNA sequence: TGTGCCAGCAGTTACCCAAGGGCCCAGGGAGAGCAGTTCTTC.

The chain joins TRBV28 to TRBJ1-5; D is perhaps TRBD1 (6 bases). This CDR3 contains 20 residues. Trimming shortened V by 5 bases and J by 1 base, and 27 bases separated the two germline ends. CDR1 MDHEN and CDR2 SYDVKM come from the germline V gene. CDR3 DNA: TGTGCCAGCAGTAAAATATGGACAGAGATTACTTCATTGAGCAATCAGCCCCAGCATTTT. This gives the protein CASSKIWTEITSLSNQPQHF.

The chain combines TRBV6-1 with TRBJ1-4, with TRBD1 matching over 8 bases. V gave up 6 bases and J gave up 8 bases; unmatched junction bases: 8. The CDR3 loop spans 14 amino acids. The germline gives CDR1 MNHNS, CDR2 SASEGT. CDR3 loop: CASRTTGGSEKLFF. The DNA for the CDR3 is TGTGCCAGCAGAACAACAGGGGGATCGGAAAAACTGTTTTTT.

The CDR3 reads CASSSTGGWEETQYF. In DNA form, the CDR3 reads TGTGCCAGCAGCTCCACAGGGGGCTGGGAAGAGACCCAGTACTTC. The chain links TRBV7-9 to TRBJ2-5; 9 bases align to TRBD1. J was trimmed by 3 bases and V by 4 bases; bases with no gene match: 6. Germline lookup yields CDR1 SEHNR and CDR2 FQNEAQ (reference sequence). The CDR3 consists of 15 residues.

This chain connects TRBV9 to TRBJ2-1, with 14 nucleotides matching TRBD2. The V gene end was trimmed by 0 bases and the J gene end by 8 bases; junction bases not matched to a gene: 4. Germline V gives CDR1 SGDLS, CDR2 YYNGEE. The CDR3 totals 16 residues. This CDR3 is CASSVVGTSGGYEQFF. In DNA form, the CDR3 reads TGTGCCAGCAGCGTAGTCGGGACTAGCGGGGGTTATGAGCAGTTCTTC.

Worth noting for this clone: Relative to the germline gene, one junction end is altered; a read error may explain this. J is TRBJ1-2 and V is TRBV7-7; no reliable D call. This CDR3 region has 12 residues. Per germline, CDR1 SSHAT and CDR2 FNYEAQ (reference sequence). The CDR3 region is CASSPRNDGYTF. The CDR3 DNA sequence: TGTGCTAGCAGCCCTAGAAACGATGGCTACACCTTC.

The chain couples TRBV28 to TRBJ2-3; D uncertain. The CDR3 totals 14 residues. Trimming stripped 3 bases from V and 5 bases from J, with 12 bases between. The germline gives CDR1 MDHEN, CDR2 SYDVKM. The CDR3 nucleotides are TGTGCCAGCAGTTTCGACCTTCAGGTAGATACGCAGTATTTT. This sequence encodes CASSFDLQVDTQYF. Full variable domain (missing parts from reference TRBV28 and TRBJ2-3): DVKVTQSSRYLVKRTGEKVFLECVQDMDHENMFWYRQDPGLGLRLIYFSYDVKMKEKGDIPEGYSVSREKKERFSLILESASTNQTSMYLCASSFDLQVDTQYFGPGTRLTVL.

This chain uses TRBV7-8 with TRBJ1-1; a weak D match, TRBD1 (5 bases). The CDR3 consists of 15 residues. V dropped 1 base and J dropped 4 bases, with 13 bases sitting between them. Germline V gene data show CDR1 as SGHVS and CDR2 as FQNEAQ. Here the CDR3 DNA reads TGTGCCAGCAGCTTAGTCAGCCAGGGCGGCACTGAAGCTTTCTTT. Translation gives CASSLVSQGGTEAFF.

V is TRBV6-1 and J is TRBJ2-3; 9 bases are shared with TRBD1. This CDR3 has 16 residues. The trim removed 4 bases at V and 4 bases at J, leaving 9 bases unmatched. The V gene's germline CDR1 is MNHNS and CDR2 SASEGT. DNA of the CDR3: TGTGCCAGCAGTGTAAAGAGAACAGGGGGCGCAGATACGCAGTATTTT. This codes for CASSVKRTGGADTQYF.

The CDR3 DNA follows: TGTGCCAGCTGGGGGGGCTCTGGGGCCAACGTCCTGACTTTC. Residues: CASWGGSGANVLTF. J is TRBJ2-6 and V is TRBV19; TRBD2 agrees at 7 bases. Germline trimming cut 9 bases from V and 0 bases from J; bases unmatched to any gene: 2. Germline V lookup: CDR1 LNHDA, CDR2 SQIVND (reference sequence). The CDR3 has 14 residues.

V is TRBV30 and J is TRBJ1-5; 7 bases agree with TRBD1. The germline CDR1 and CDR2 sequences are GTSNPN and SVGIG (reference sequence). The CDR3 extends over 16 amino acids. After removal of 0 bases from V and 6 bases from J, the junction contained 11 bases not matched to a gene. CDR3 in DNA: TGTGCCTGGAGTGTACAGCGACAGGGTGCCGGTCAGCCCCAGCATTTT. It is translated as CAWSVQRQGAGQPQHF. The full variable domain, in which reference TRBV30 and TRBJ1-5 provide the parts outside the CDR3, is SQTIHQWPATLVQPVGSPLSLECTVEGTSNPNLYWYRQAAGRGLQLLFYSVGIGQISSEVPQNLSASRPQDRQFILSSKKLLLSDSGFYLCAWSVQRQGAGQPQHFGDGTRLSIL.

The chain has TRBV15 and TRBJ2-7; 8 bases line up with TRBD1. The V gene's germline CDR1 is LNHNV and CDR2 YYDKDF (reference sequence). V lost 1 base, J lost 2 bases, and 7 bases stayed unmatched. The CDR3 runs to 16 residues. The CDR3 is CATSRAIQGATYEQYF. For the CDR3, the DNA is TGTGCCACCAGCAGAGCCATCCAGGGGGCGACCTACGAGCAGTACTTC.

This sequence joins TRBV19 and TRBJ2-2; D uncertain. This CDR3 region has 13 residues. V dropped 5 bases and J dropped 4 bases, with 8 bases sitting between them. Germline V gene sequence: CDR1 LNHDA, CDR2 SQIVND (reference sequence). The CDR3 nucleotides read TGTGCCAGTAGTTTGGCTAGCACCGGGGAGCTGTTTTTT. Protein product: CASSLASTGELFF.